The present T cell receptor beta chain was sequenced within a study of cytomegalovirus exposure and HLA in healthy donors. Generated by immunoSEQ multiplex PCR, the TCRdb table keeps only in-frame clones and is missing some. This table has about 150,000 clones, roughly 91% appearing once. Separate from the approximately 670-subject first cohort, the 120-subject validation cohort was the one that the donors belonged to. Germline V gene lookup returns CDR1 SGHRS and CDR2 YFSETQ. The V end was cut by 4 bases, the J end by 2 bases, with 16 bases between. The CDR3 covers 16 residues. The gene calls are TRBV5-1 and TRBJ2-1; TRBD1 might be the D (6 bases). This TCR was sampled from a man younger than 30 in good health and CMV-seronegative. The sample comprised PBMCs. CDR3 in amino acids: CASSGGQRWPYNEQFF. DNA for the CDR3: TGCGCCAGCAGCGGTGGACAGAGATGGCCCTACAATGAGCAGTTCTTC.